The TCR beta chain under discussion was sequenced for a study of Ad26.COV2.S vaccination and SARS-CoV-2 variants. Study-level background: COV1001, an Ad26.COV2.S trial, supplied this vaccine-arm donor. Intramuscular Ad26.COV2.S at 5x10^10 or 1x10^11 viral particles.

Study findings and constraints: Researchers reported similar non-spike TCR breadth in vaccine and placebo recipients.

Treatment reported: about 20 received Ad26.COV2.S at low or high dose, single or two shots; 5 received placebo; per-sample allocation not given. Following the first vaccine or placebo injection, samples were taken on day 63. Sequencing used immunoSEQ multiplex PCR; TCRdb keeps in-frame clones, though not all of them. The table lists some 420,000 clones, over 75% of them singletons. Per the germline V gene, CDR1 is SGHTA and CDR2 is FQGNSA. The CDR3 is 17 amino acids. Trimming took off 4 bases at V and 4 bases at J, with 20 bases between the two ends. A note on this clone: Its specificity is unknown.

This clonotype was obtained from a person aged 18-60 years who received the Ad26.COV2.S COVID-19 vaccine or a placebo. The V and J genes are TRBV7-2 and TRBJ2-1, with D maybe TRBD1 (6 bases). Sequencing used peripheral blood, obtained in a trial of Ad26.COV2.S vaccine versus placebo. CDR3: CASSSGPGQWGYNEQFF. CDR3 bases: TGTGCCAGCAGCTCAGGCCCTGGACAGTGGGGTTACAATGAGCAGTTCTTC.